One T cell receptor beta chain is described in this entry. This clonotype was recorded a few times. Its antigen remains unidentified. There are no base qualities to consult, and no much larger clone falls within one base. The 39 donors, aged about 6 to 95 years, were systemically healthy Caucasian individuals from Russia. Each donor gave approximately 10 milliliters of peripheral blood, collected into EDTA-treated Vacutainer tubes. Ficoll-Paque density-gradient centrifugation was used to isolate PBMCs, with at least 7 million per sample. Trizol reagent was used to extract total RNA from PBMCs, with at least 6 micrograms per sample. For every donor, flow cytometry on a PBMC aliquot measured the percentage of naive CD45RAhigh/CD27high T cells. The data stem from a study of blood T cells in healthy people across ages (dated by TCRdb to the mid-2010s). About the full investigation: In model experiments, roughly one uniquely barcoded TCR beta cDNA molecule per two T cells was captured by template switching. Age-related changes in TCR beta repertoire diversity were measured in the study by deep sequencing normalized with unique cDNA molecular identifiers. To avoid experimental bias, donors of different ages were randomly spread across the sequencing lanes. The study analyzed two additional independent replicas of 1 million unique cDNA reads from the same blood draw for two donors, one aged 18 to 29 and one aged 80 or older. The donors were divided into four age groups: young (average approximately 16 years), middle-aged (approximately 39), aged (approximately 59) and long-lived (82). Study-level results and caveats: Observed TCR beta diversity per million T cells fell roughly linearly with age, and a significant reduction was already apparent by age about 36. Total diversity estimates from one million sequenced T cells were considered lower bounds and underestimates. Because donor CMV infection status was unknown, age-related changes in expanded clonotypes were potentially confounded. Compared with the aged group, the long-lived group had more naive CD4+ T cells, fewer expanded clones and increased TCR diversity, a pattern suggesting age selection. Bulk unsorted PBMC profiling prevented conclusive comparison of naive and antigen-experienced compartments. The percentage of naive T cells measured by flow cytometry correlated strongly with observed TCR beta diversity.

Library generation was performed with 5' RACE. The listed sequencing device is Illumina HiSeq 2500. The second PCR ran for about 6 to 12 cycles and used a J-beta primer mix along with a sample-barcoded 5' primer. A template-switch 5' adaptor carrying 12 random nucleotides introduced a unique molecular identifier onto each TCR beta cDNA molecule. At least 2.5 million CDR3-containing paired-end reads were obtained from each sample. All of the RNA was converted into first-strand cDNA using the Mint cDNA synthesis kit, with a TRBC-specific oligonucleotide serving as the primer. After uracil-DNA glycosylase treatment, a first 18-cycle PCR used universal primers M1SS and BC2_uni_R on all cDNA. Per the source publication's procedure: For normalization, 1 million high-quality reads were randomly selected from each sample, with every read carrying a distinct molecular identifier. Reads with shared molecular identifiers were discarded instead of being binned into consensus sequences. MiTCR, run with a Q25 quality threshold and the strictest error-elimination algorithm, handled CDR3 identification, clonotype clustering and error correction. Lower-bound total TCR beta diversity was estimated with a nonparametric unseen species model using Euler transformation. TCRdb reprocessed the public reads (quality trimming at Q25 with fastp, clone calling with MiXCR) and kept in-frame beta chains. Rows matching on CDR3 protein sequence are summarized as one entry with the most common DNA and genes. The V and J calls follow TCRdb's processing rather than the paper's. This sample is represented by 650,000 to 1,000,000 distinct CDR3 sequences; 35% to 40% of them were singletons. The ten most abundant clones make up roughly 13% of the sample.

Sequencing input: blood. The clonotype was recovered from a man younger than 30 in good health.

The CDR3 region reads CASSFGSLGPGGYTF. The DNA is as follows: TGTGCCAGCAGTTTTGGGTCGCTCGGGCCGGGTGGCTACACCTTC. This sequence uses TRBV12-3 or TRBV12-4 and TRBJ1-2; there is no confident call for the D gene. V and J are truncated by 3 bases and 7 bases respectively, leaving an intervening sequence of 18 bases. The CDR3 runs 15 residues from the cysteine to the phenylalanine. Only the CDR3 DNA stays, 45 bases, in frame from base 1.